The rows below give T cell receptor beta chains drawn from one sample of a study of T cells after yellow fever vaccination. TCRdb recomputed calls from the 5' RACE reads with MiXCR, one row per CDR3 protein. The sample comprises 20,000 to 25,000 distinct CDR3 sequences, less than 5.5% of which are singletons, and around 20% rests with the top ten. This specimen was PBMCs, either bulk or a sorted T-cell subset (CD4+, CD8+, memory, or dextramer-sorted; not recorded which), taken 35 to 50 days after the first yellow fever vaccination. Every receptor here comes from a young man who received the YFV17D yellow fever vaccine. CDR3s include the opening cysteine and the closing phenylalanine or tryptophan. Each record gives: J gene, D gene, V gene, clone size, CDR3 protein, CDR3 DNA. D genes are given only for firm matches. Clone size is shown for a subset of rows, as once, few, many or a class of expanded clone.

J gene: TRBJ2-3; D gene: -; V gene: TRBV27; clone size: many; CDR3 protein: CASSPANSDTQYF; CDR3 DNA: TGTGCCAGCAGTCCCGCTAACTCCGATACGCAGTATTTT
J gene: TRBJ2-1; D gene: -; V gene: TRBV11-2; clone size: many; CDR3 protein: CASSSPRTGDEQFF; CDR3 DNA: TGTGCCAGCAGCTCTCCCCGCACGGGGGATGAGCAGTTCTTC
J gene: TRBJ2-3; D gene: -; V gene: TRBV29-1; clone size: many; CDR3 protein: CSVDSTGTDTQYF; CDR3 DNA: TGCAGCGTTGATAGCACAGGCACAGATACGCAGTATTTT
J gene: TRBJ2-2; D gene: -; V gene: TRBV11-3; clone size: many; CDR3 protein: CASSLDTGELFF; CDR3 DNA: TGTGCCAGCAGCTTAGACACCGGGGAGCTGTTTTTT
J gene: TRBJ2-3; D gene: -; V gene: TRBV25-1; clone size: -; CDR3 protein: CASSDSVHYTDTQYF; CDR3 DNA: TGTGCCAGCAGTGATTCGGTACATTACACAGATACGCAGTATTTT
J gene: TRBJ1-3; D gene: TRBD1; V gene: TRBV7-8; clone size: many; CDR3 protein: CASSLVGTGVYDTIYF; CDR3 DNA: TGTGCCAGCAGCTTAGTGGGGACAGGGGTCTATGACACCATATATTTT
J gene: TRBJ2-5; D gene: -; V gene: TRBV11-2; clone size: many; CDR3 protein: CASSSRRTQYF; CDR3 DNA: TGTGCCAGCAGCTCCCGCCGGACCCAGTACTTC
J gene: TRBJ1-5; D gene: TRBD1; V gene: TRBV4-3; clone size: many; CDR3 protein: CASSQDWTGGQPQHF; CDR3 DNA: TGCGCCAGCAGCCAAGACTGGACAGGGGGGCAGCCCCAGCATTTT
J gene: TRBJ2-4; D gene: -; V gene: TRBV29-1; clone size: many; CDR3 protein: CSVEGQEKNIQYF; CDR3 DNA: TGCAGCGTTGAAGGACAGGAAAAAAACATTCAGTACTTC
J gene: TRBJ2-2; D gene: -; V gene: TRBV7-6; clone size: many; CDR3 protein: CASSPKGPNTGELFF; CDR3 DNA: TGTGCCAGCAGCCCGAAGGGGCCGAACACCGGGGAGCTGTTTTTT
J gene: TRBJ2-5; D gene: -; V gene: TRBV20-1; clone size: many; CDR3 protein: CSARKPVGETQYF; CDR3 DNA: TGCAGTGCTAGAAAGCCGGTGGGGGAGACCCAGTACTTC
J gene: TRBJ2-5; D gene: TRBD1; V gene: TRBV11-2; clone size: many; CDR3 protein: CASSLTRGQGETQYF; CDR3 DNA: TGTGCCAGCAGCTTAACCAGGGGGCAGGGAGAGACCCAGTACTTC
J gene: TRBJ1-6; D gene: -; V gene: TRBV6-5; clone size: many; CDR3 protein: CASSLFPGGLGSPLHF; CDR3 DNA: TGTGCCAGCAGCCTCTTCCCCGGGGGGCTTGGTTCACCCCTCCACTTT
J gene: TRBJ2-2; D gene: TRBD1; V gene: TRBV5-1; clone size: many; CDR3 protein: CASSPRTGNTGELFF; CDR3 DNA: TGCGCCAGCAGCCCTCGGACAGGGAACACCGGGGAGCTGTTTTTT
J gene: TRBJ1-2; D gene: TRBD1; V gene: TRBV7-9; clone size: many; CDR3 protein: CASSPGQTNYGYTF; CDR3 DNA: TGTGCCAGCAGTCCGGGACAGACTAACTATGGCTACACCTTC
J gene: TRBJ1-5; D gene: -; V gene: TRBV29-1; clone size: medium-sized; CDR3 protein: CSVEDGRGGNQPQHF; CDR3 DNA: TGCAGCGTTGAAGACGGGAGGGGAGGGAATCAGCCCCAGCATTTT
J gene: TRBJ1-1; D gene: TRBD1; V gene: TRBV20-1; clone size: medium-sized; CDR3 protein: CSARQGGSVNTEAFF; CDR3 DNA: TGCAGTGCTAGACAAGGGGGCAGTGTAAACACTGAAGCTTTCTTT
J gene: TRBJ2-1; D gene: -; V gene: TRBV6-2/TRBV6-3; clone size: many; CDR3 protein: CASSYSAGPLVNEQFF; CDR3 DNA: TGTGCCAGCAGTTACTCTGCGGGCCCCCTGGTCAATGAGCAGTTCTTC
J gene: TRBJ1-1; D gene: -; V gene: TRBV4-3; clone size: many; CDR3 protein: CASSQGIPVGTEAFF; CDR3 DNA: TGCGCCAGCAGCCAAGGTATTCCGGTCGGCACTGAAGCTTTCTTT
J gene: TRBJ1-2; D gene: TRBD1; V gene: TRBV28; clone size: many; CDR3 protein: CASSWGQGTSRGYTF; CDR3 DNA: TGTGCCAGCAGTTGGGGACAGGGTACATCTAGGGGCTACACCTTC
J gene: TRBJ2-5; D gene: TRBD2; V gene: TRBV5-1; clone size: many; CDR3 protein: CASSHGLAEETQYF; CDR3 DNA: TGCGCCAGCAGCCATGGACTAGCGGAAGAGACCCAGTACTTC
J gene: TRBJ2-3; D gene: -; V gene: TRBV20-1; clone size: many; CDR3 protein: CSAPRTQGADTQYF; CDR3 DNA: TGCAGTGCTCCCCGTACCCAGGGTGCAGATACGCAGTATTTT
J gene: TRBJ2-3; D gene: -; V gene: TRBV20-1; clone size: many; CDR3 protein: CSATRGGFTDTQYF; CDR3 DNA: TGCAGTGCTACGAGGGGGGGTTTCACAGATACGCAGTATTTT
J gene: TRBJ2-2; D gene: -; V gene: TRBV7-3; clone size: many; CDR3 protein: CASSLQETGELFF; CDR3 DNA: TGTGCCAGCAGCCTGCAGGAGACCGGGGAGCTGTTTTTT
J gene: TRBJ2-1; D gene: -; V gene: TRBV10-3; clone size: many; CDR3 protein: CATVYSSIYNEQFF; CDR3 DNA: TGTGCCACCGTCTATTCGTCCATTTACAATGAGCAGTTCTTC
J gene: TRBJ1-4; D gene: -; V gene: TRBV11-2; clone size: many; CDR3 protein: CASSARGGQGHEKLFF; CDR3 DNA: TGTGCCAGCAGCGCCCGGGGGGGGCAGGGGCATGAAAAACTGTTTTTT
J gene: TRBJ2-3; D gene: TRBD2; V gene: TRBV12-3/TRBV12-4; clone size: many; CDR3 protein: CASRPGLAGIRKDTQYF; CDR3 DNA: TGTGCCAGCAGACCAGGGCTAGCGGGGATCCGGAAAGATACGCAGTATTTT
J gene: TRBJ2-4; D gene: TRBD2; V gene: TRBV11-2; clone size: many; CDR3 protein: CASSGRTSGLLAKNIQYF; CDR3 DNA: TGTGCCAGCAGCGGGAGGACTAGCGGGCTACTAGCCAAAAACATTCAGTACTTC
J gene: TRBJ1-5; D gene: TRBD1; V gene: TRBV20-1; clone size: -; CDR3 protein: CSAPKGGAGQPQHF; CDR3 DNA: TGCAGTGCCCCAAAAGGGGGCGCAGGGCAGCCCCAGCATTTT
J gene: TRBJ2-3; D gene: -; V gene: TRBV12-3/TRBV12-4; clone size: many; CDR3 protein: CASGGGPTNTDTQYF; CDR3 DNA: TGTGCCAGCGGCGGGGGCCCAACTAACACAGATACGCAGTATTTT
J gene: TRBJ2-7; D gene: TRBD2; V gene: TRBV7-2; clone size: many; CDR3 protein: CASSVTSGGVGEQYF; CDR3 DNA: TGTGCCAGCTCCGTAACTAGCGGGGGCGTTGGGGAGCAGTACTTC
J gene: TRBJ1-1; D gene: TRBD1; V gene: TRBV5-8; clone size: many; CDR3 protein: CASSLGYRGRYTEAFF; CDR3 DNA: TGTGCCAGCAGCTTGGGCTACAGGGGGAGGTACACTGAAGCTTTCTTT
J gene: TRBJ1-6; D gene: -; V gene: TRBV2; clone size: many; CDR3 protein: CASSLSSVGYSPLHF; CDR3 DNA: TGTGCCAGCAGTCTCTCGTCTGTCGGATATTCACCCCTCCACTTT
J gene: TRBJ1-5; D gene: -; V gene: TRBV7-9; clone size: many; CDR3 protein: CASSFSKFQPQHF; CDR3 DNA: TGTGCCAGCAGCTTTAGCAAGTTTCAGCCCCAGCATTTT
J gene: TRBJ2-5; D gene: TRBD2; V gene: TRBV5-4; clone size: many; CDR3 protein: CASSSGQAGQETQYF; CDR3 DNA: TGTGCCAGCTCTAGCGGGCAGGCCGGTCAAGAGACCCAGTACTTC
J gene: TRBJ2-3; D gene: TRBD2; V gene: TRBV5-1; clone size: many; CDR3 protein: CASSLRAGGHSTDTQYF; CDR3 DNA: TGCGCCAGCAGCTTGAGGGCGGGGGGGCATAGCACAGATACGCAGTATTTT
J gene: TRBJ2-1; D gene: TRBD1; V gene: TRBV10-2; clone size: many; CDR3 protein: CASADRDDDEQFF; CDR3 DNA: TGCGCCAGCGCCGACAGGGACGATGATGAGCAGTTCTTC
J gene: TRBJ2-5; D gene: -; V gene: TRBV15; clone size: many; CDR3 protein: CATSRAGSETQYF; CDR3 DNA: TGTGCCACCAGCAGAGCTGGGTCTGAGACCCAGTACTTC
J gene: TRBJ2-1; D gene: TRBD1; V gene: TRBV4-3; clone size: many; CDR3 protein: CASSQEGQGWDEQFF; CDR3 DNA: TGCGCCAGCAGCCAAGAGGGACAGGGGTGGGATGAGCAGTTCTTC
J gene: TRBJ2-7; D gene: TRBD1; V gene: TRBV12-3/TRBV12-4; clone size: many; CDR3 protein: CASNLGQRNYEQYF; CDR3 DNA: TGTGCCAGCAACTTGGGACAGAGAAACTACGAGCAGTACTTC
J gene: TRBJ2-2; D gene: TRBD1; V gene: TRBV12-3/TRBV12-4; clone size: many; CDR3 protein: CASSLWDSTGELFF; CDR3 DNA: TGTGCCAGCAGTCTATGGGACAGTACCGGGGAGCTGTTTTTT
J gene: TRBJ2-5; D gene: -; V gene: TRBV5-4; clone size: many; CDR3 protein: CASSSGSQQETQYF; CDR3 DNA: TGTGCCAGCAGCTCTGGGTCCCAACAAGAGACCCAGTACTTC
J gene: TRBJ1-2; D gene: -; V gene: TRBV12-3/TRBV12-4; clone size: many; CDR3 protein: CASSHGRVRRGYTF; CDR3 DNA: TGTGCCAGCAGCCACGGGAGGGTCCGACGGGGCTACACCTTC
J gene: TRBJ1-1; D gene: -; V gene: TRBV7-9; clone size: -; CDR3 protein: CASSSGTGAYTEAFF; CDR3 DNA: TGTGCCAGCTCCTCCGGGACCGGGGCATACACTGAAGCTTTCTTT
J gene: TRBJ2-1; D gene: -; V gene: TRBV10-1; clone size: many; CDR3 protein: CASSGGGNNEQFF; CDR3 DNA: TGCGCCAGCAGTGGCGGGGGCAACAATGAGCAGTTCTTC
J gene: TRBJ2-1; D gene: TRBD2; V gene: TRBV20-1; clone size: many; CDR3 protein: CSAVSGGLYPGDIHNLHEQFF; CDR3 DNA: TGCAGTGCTGTTAGCGGGGGGCTATACCCAGGGGATATTCATAATCTCCATGAGCAGTTCTTC
J gene: TRBJ1-1; D gene: -; V gene: TRBV7-2; clone size: many; CDR3 protein: CASSLRAQNTEAFF; CDR3 DNA: TGTGCCAGCAGCTTAAGGGCCCAGAACACTGAAGCTTTCTTT
J gene: TRBJ1-1; D gene: -; V gene: TRBV7-2; clone size: many; CDR3 protein: CASSFGTTNTEAFF; CDR3 DNA: TGTGCCAGCAGCTTCGGGACAACGAACACTGAAGCTTTCTTT
J gene: TRBJ1-5; D gene: -; V gene: TRBV12-5; clone size: -; CDR3 protein: CASGLGNRDLNQPQHF; CDR3 DNA: TGTGCTAGTGGTTTGGGTAACAGGGACCTAAATCAGCCCCAGCATTTT
J gene: TRBJ2-2; D gene: TRBD1; V gene: TRBV29-1; clone size: many; CDR3 protein: CSALLPGQSDEGELFF; CDR3 DNA: TGCAGCGCCCTTCTACCGGGACAGTCAGACGAGGGGGAGCTGTTTTTT
J gene: TRBJ1-4; D gene: -; V gene: TRBV20-1; clone size: many; CDR3 protein: CSARDPGDEKLFF; CDR3 DNA: TGCAGTGCTAGAGATCCGGGGGATGAAAAACTGTTTTTT
J gene: TRBJ2-3; D gene: TRBD2; V gene: TRBV6-5; clone size: many; CDR3 protein: CASTTSGADTQYF; CDR3 DNA: TGTGCCAGCACCACTAGCGGGGCAGATACGCAGTATTTT